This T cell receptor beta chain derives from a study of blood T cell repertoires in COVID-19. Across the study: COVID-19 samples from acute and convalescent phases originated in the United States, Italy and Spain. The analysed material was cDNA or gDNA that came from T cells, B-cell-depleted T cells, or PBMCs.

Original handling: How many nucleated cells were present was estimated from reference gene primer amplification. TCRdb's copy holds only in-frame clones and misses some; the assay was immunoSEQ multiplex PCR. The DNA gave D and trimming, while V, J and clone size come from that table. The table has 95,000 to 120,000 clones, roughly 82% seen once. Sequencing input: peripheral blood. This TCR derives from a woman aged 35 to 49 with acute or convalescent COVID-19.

The CDR3 region has the DNA TGTGCCAGCTCACCCACTAGCGGGGAGTACAATGAGCAGTTCTTC. As protein: CASSPTSGEYNEQFF. This rearrangement joins TRBV18 to TRBJ2-1; 10 bases align to TRBD2. Looked up from germline, CDR1 is KGHSH and CDR2 is LQKENI. V dropped 3 bases and J dropped 4; count of bases not matched to a gene: 3. The CDR3 extends over 15 amino acids.